Shown below are 19 T cell receptor beta chains from a single sample sequenced in a study of T cells in Graves' hyperthyroidism and ophthalmopathy. Researchers amplified the TCR beta CDR3 regions from RNA transcripts. RT-PCR in the first round (using the HTBI primer set) targeted the TCR CDR3. MiXCR, run by TCRdb on the multiplex PCR reads, gives a single entry per CDR3 protein. The data hold approximately 380,000 distinct CDR3 sequences, with over 15% observed a single time. The sequencing input was blood. All receptors derive from a woman younger than 35 with Graves' hyperthyroidism.

This clonotype was counted many times. This rearrangement joins TRBV12-3 or TRBV12-4 to TRBJ2-6; unclear D gene. The CDR3 sequence is 14 residues long. Deletions cut 6 bases from V and 0 bases from J, with 6 bases between. The CDR3: CASRDDSGANVLTF. In DNA, the CDR3 is TGTGCCAGCAGGGACGACTCTGGGGCCAACGTCCTGACTTTC.

This clonotype was seen ten or more times. The chain joins TRBV5-1 to TRBJ2-2, with D perhaps matching TRBD2 (6 bases). Germline CDR1 is SGHRS and CDR2 is YFSETQ. The germline V and J ends were trimmed by 0 bases and 5 bases, with 14 bases remaining between them. This CDR3 is 16 amino acids long. The CDR3 loop is CASSLAPTGTTGELFF. CDR3 coding DNA: TGCGCCAGCAGCTTGGCCCCTACGGGGACTACCGGGGAGCTGTTTTTT.

This clonotype was counted ten times or more. The chain employs TRBV9 and TRBJ1-2; a weak D match, TRBD1 (5 bases). This CDR3 contains 15 residues. Germline V lookup: CDR1 SGDLS, CDR2 YYNGEE. V was pared by 2 bases and J by 4 bases, with 15 bases between. CDR3 region: CASSVRGDRGYGYTF. For the CDR3, the DNA is TGTGCCAGCAGCGTGCGAGGGGATAGGGGCTATGGCTACACCTTC.

The sample holds many counts of this clonotype. The V call is TRBV7-2, the J call TRBJ1-5; a weak D match, TRBD1 (5 bases). The germline V gene encodes CDR1 SGHTA and CDR2 FQGNSA. The CDR3 has 14 residues. Trimming took 3 bases from V and 3 from J, leaving 9 bases between them. The CDR3 nucleotides are TGTGCCAGCAGCTTGACGACAGCCAATCAGCCCCAGCATTTT. Encoded protein: CASSLTTANQPQHF.

This clonotype has at least ten counts. This chain connects TRBV30 to TRBJ1-2, with a weak D call TRBD1 (5 bases). Germline loops: CDR1 GTSNPN, CDR2 SVGIG (reference sequence). The CDR3 has 13 amino acids. V lost 3 bases and J 3 bases, leaving 11 bases between the germline ends. CDR3 bases: TGTGCCTGGAGGGCCTGGGGGGACTATGGCTACACCTTC. Translation: CAWRAWGDYGYTF.

This clonotype occurred many times. This CDR3 reads CASSETTANTGELFF. The CDR3 DNA reads as TGTGCCAGCAGTGAGACGACAGCGAACACCGGGGAGCTGTTTTTT. The chain recombines TRBV6-4 with TRBJ2-2, with D tentatively TRBD1 (5 bases). From germline, CDR1 is MRHNA and CDR2 SNTAGT. CDR3 length: 15 amino acids. Between the trimmed V and J ends, which lost 3 bases and 0 bases, there was a span of 8 bases.

The V and J genes are TRBV15 and TRBJ2-5, with TRBD1 matching over 8 bases. The trim removed 5 bases at V and 2 bases at J, leaving 13 bases unmatched. The CDR3 is 17 residues long. Per germline, CDR1 LNHNV and CDR2 YYDKDF (reference sequence). The CDR3 DNA reads TGTGCCACCAGCGGGAGCCTACCAGGGGGCGGGCAAGAGACCCAGTACTTC. Encoded protein: CATSGSLPGGGQETQYF.

The V call is TRBV19, the J call TRBJ2-2; D is ambiguous. CDR1 and CDR2 (germline): LNHDA, SQIVND (reference sequence). Trimming stripped 0 bases from V and 6 bases from J, with 2 bases between. The CDR3 consists of 12 residues. The CDR3 nucleotides read TGTGCCAGTAGTATAGAGTCCGGGGAGCTGTTTTTT. It codes for CASSIESGELFF.

This clonotype was detected many times. V is TRBV20-1 and J is TRBJ2-7; TRBD2 matches at 9 bases. The germline V gene has CDR1 DFQATT and CDR2 SNEGSKA (reference sequence). The CDR3 is 14 amino acids. Germline trimming cut 6 bases from V and 4 bases from J; bases unmatched to any gene: 10. The CDR3 region has the DNA TGCAGTGCCCGCGGGGGGGCCTCTCCTTACGAGCAGTACTTC. It codes for CSARGGASPYEQYF.

This clonotype was counted a single time. This chain uses TRBV12-3 or TRBV12-4 with TRBJ2-7; D unresolved. Trimming removed 3 bases from V and 3 bases from J, with 9 bases in between. There are 13 residues in the CDR3. CDR3 in DNA: TGTGCCAGCAGTTTGGTGGGGTACTACGAGCAGTACTTC. Translating it yields CASSLVGYYEQYF.

This clonotype showed up many times. The rearrangement links TRBV12-3 or TRBV12-4 to TRBJ2-5; D remains unclear. The ends were cut back, 2 bases at V and 0 bases at J, with 7 bases in the middle. The CDR3 is made up of 14 amino acids. CDR3 DNA: TGTGCCAGCAGTTTACGTATTGACCAAGAGACCCAGTACTTC. This codes for CASSLRIDQETQYF.

This clonotype was counted many times. The V and J genes are TRBV6-5 and TRBJ1-5, with D perhaps matching TRBD1 (6 bases). Germline CDR1 reads MNHEY; CDR2 reads SVGAGI. V gave up 7 bases and J gave up 6 bases, with 10 bases separating them. This CDR3 spans 12 amino acids. For the CDR3, the DNA is TGTGCCAGCAACAGGGACGGTCAGCCCCAGCATTTT. Translated, it gives CASNRDGQPQHF.

The rearrangement links TRBV29-1 to TRBJ2-1; TRBD2 matches 13 bases. This CDR3 contains 17 residues. Germline CDR1 is SQVTM and CDR2 is ANQGSEA. After removal of 4 bases from V and 9 bases from J, the junction contained 15 bases not matched to a gene. CDR3 bases: TGCAGCGTTGGGGGACTAGCGGGGAGGCCTCTCGGGGGTGAGCAGTTCTTC. The encoded protein is CSVGGLAGRPLGGEQFF.

This clonotype has ten or more counts. The V gene is TRBV10-3, the J gene TRBJ1-2; the match to TRBD1 covers 10 bases. This CDR3 spans 13 amino acids. Germline V gene data show CDR1 as ENHRY and CDR2 as SYGVKD. The trim removed 6 bases at V and 6 bases at J, leaving 4 bases unmatched. Here the CDR3 reads CAIRGTGVDGYTF. DNA for the CDR3: TGTGCCATCAGGGGGACAGGGGTTGATGGCTACACCTTC.

This clonotype was counted many times. The chain employs TRBV5-1 and TRBJ1-1; maybe TRBD1 (6 bases). Germline lookup yields CDR1 SGHRS and CDR2 YFSETQ. Trimming pared 3 bases from V and 0 bases from J, leaving 12 bases between. The length of the CDR3 is 15 residues. CDR3 sequence (DNA): TGCGCCAGCAGCTGGGAGGGGGGTATGAACACTGAAGCTTTCTTT. This sequence encodes CASSWEGGMNTEAFF.

This clonotype was counted ten times or more. This chain uses TRBV30 with TRBJ2-7; 8 bases fit TRBD1. The CDR3 length is 12 residues. Unmatched junction bases numbered 2, after V lost 5 bases and J lost 2 bases. The germline CDR1 and CDR2 sequences are GTSNPN and SVGIG (reference sequence). For the CDR3, the DNA is TGTGCCTGGGACAGGGGAACCTACGAGCAGTACTTC. This sequence encodes CAWDRGTYEQYF.

J is TRBJ2-5 and V is TRBV20-1; 10 bases are shared with TRBD2. The CDR3 length is 16 residues. V shed 6 bases, J shed 4 bases, and the junction held 14 bases outside the gene matches. Germline V CDR1 and CDR2: DFQATT, SNEGSKA (reference sequence). The CDR3 reads CSASPRSGGAPETQYF. CDR3 bases: TGCAGTGCCAGCCCTCGGAGCGGGGGGGCCCCAGAGACCCAGTACTTC.

Remarks on this clonotype: This could be a read error, since a much larger clone is one nucleotide away. The rearrangement uses TRBV19 and TRBJ2-2, with TRBD1 identical over 11 bases. CDR3 length: 15 residues. Per the germline V gene, CDR1 is LNHDA and CDR2 is SQIVND (reference sequence). Here the CDR3 reads CVSTTGTGGTGELFF. In DNA form, the CDR3 reads TGTGTCAGTACCACCGGGACAGGGGGCACCGGGGAGCTGTTTTTT. The complete variable domain, with remaining parts taken from reference TRBV19 and TRBJ2-2, reads DGGITQSPKYLFRKEGQNVTLSCEQNLNHDAMYWYRQDPGQGLRLIYYSQIVNDFQKGDIAEGYSVSREKKESFPLTVTSAQKNPTAFYLCVSTTGTGGTGELFFGEGSRLTVL.

This clonotype was picked up many times. V and J are TRBV2 and TRBJ1-5; D is perhaps TRBD1 (5 bases). The CDR3 is 15 amino acids. V gave up 2 bases and J gave up 3 bases, with 11 bases separating them. Germline values: CDR1 SNHLY, CDR2 FYNNEI. CDR3 residues: CASSELGTFNQPQHF. The CDR3 DNA reads TGTGCCAGCAGTGAACTTGGGACCTTCAATCAGCCCCAGCATTTT.